This entry lists 20 T cell receptor beta chains sequenced from one sample in a study of shared clonotypes between healthy human individuals. Using immunoSEQ multiplex PCR, the repertoire was profiled, and TCRdb retains in-frame clones only, with some absent. The sample lists a few hundred thousand clones, about 97% occurring once. Sequencing was carried out using memory CD8+ T cells sorted from blood. As to subset: CD45RO+ cells pooled with CCR7-negative TemRA cells. These receptors all stem from a man aged 25 to 40 in good health.

The V gene is TRBV28, the J gene TRBJ1-3; tentative D call: TRBD1 (5 bases). V dropped 4 bases and J dropped 4 bases, with 11 bases sitting between them. CDR1 and CDR2 from the germline V gene are MDHEN and SYDVKM. The CDR3 is 14 amino acids. The CDR3 sequence is CASSSSGLGNTIYF. The CDR3 DNA reads TGTGCCAGCAGTTCCTCAGGGCTGGGAAACACCATATATTTT.

CDR3 nucleotides: TGCAGTGCTTTTAACTATGGCTACACCTTC. It encodes CSAFNYGYTF. The chain recombines TRBV20-1 with TRBJ1-2; no definite D call. Trimming took off 5 bases at V and 1 base at J, with 2 bases between the two ends. CDR1 and CDR2 from the germline V gene are DFQATT and SNEGSKA (reference sequence). The length of the CDR3 is 10 residues.

This clone was seen only once. The rearrangement uses TRBV6-1 and TRBJ2-7; 7 bases map to TRBD1. Germline V gives CDR1 MNHNS, CDR2 SASEGT. The CDR3 spans 14 residues. With V trimmed by 4 bases and J by 2 bases, 5 bases remained unmatched. CDR3 sequence reads: CASSGRQGPYEQYF. The CDR3 region has the DNA TGTGCCAGCAGTGGCCGACAGGGACCCTACGAGCAGTACTTC.

This clone was seen a single time. This chain joins TRBV10-2 and TRBJ1-2; tentative D call: TRBD1 (5 bases). In germline, CDR1 is WSHSY, CDR2 SAAADI. Trimming took 6 bases from V and 0 from J, leaving 20 bases between them. There are 17 residues in the CDR3. The CDR3 spells CASRPGRVGDANYGYTF. Here the CDR3 DNA reads TGCGCCAGCAGACCTGGGAGGGTGGGGGATGCTAACTATGGCTACACCTTC.

The chain recombines TRBV6-5 with TRBJ1-2, with D possibly being TRBD1 (5 bases). Germline loops: CDR1 MNHEY, CDR2 SVGAGI. Deletions cut 3 bases from V and 0 bases from J, with 14 bases between. The CDR3 loop spans 16 amino acids. The CDR3 coding sequence is TGTGCCAGCAGTTATGGTGGGGACGGGACTAACTATGGCTACACCTTC. Translation gives CASSYGGDGTNYGYTF.

The rearrangement uses TRBV19 and TRBJ2-1; D perhaps matches TRBD2 (5 bases). Trimming took off 4 bases at V and 9 bases at J, with 13 bases between the two ends. Germline-derived CDR1 and CDR2 are LNHDA and SQIVND (reference sequence). The CDR3 loop spans 13 amino acids. CDR3 sequence (DNA): TGTGCCAGTAGTAACCTTAGCGCGAGTGAGCAGTTCTTC. Translating it yields CASSNLSASEQFF. The full variable domain, with the rest looked up from reference TRBV19 and TRBJ2-1, is DGGITQSPKYLFRKEGQNVTLSCEQNLNHDAMYWYRQDPGQGLRLIYYSQIVNDFQKGDIAEGYSVSREKKESFPLTVTSAQKNPTAFYLCASSNLSASEQFFGPGTRLTVL.

The V gene is TRBV28, the J gene TRBJ1-2; 7 positions match TRBD1. V lost 4 bases and J lost 4; bases outside the gene matches: 9. This CDR3 contains 15 residues. Germline V gene lookup returns CDR1 MDHEN and CDR2 SYDVKM. CDR3 nucleotides: TGTGCCAGCAGTTACCGAGACAGGGATCGCTATGGCTACACCTTC. Its protein product is CASSYRDRDRYGYTF.

CDR3 bases: TGTGCCAGCAGAAGACAGGGGGGCACCGGGGAGCTGTTTTTT. Translating gives CASRRQGGTGELFF. The chain employs TRBV6-5 and TRBJ2-2, with 9 bases identical to TRBD1. CDR1 and CDR2 from the germline V gene are MNHEY and SVGAGI. J gave up 4 bases and V 6 bases, and 3 bases lay outside the gene matches. CDR3 length: 14 amino acids.

The CDR3 reads CASSLAGVDEQYF. The CDR3 DNA follows: TGTGCCAGCAGCTTAGCGGGAGTAGATGAGCAGTACTTC. The V call is TRBV7-9, the J call TRBJ2-7; tentatively, D is TRBD2 (5 bases). Germline assignment: CDR1 SEHNR and CDR2 FQNEAQ (reference sequence). V shed 0 bases and J shed 7 bases, with 10 bases lying between them. The CDR3 loop spans 13 amino acids.

The gene calls are TRBV10-1 and TRBJ2-1, with D perhaps TRBD2 (6 bases). The germline CDR1 and CDR2 sequences are WNHNN and SYGVQD (reference sequence). The CDR3 length is 14 residues. Deletions cut 8 bases from V and 2 bases from J, with 13 bases between. CDR3 residues: CASSGGGTYNEQFF. The CDR3 nucleotides read TGCGCCAGCTCCGGCGGCGGGACCTACAATGAGCAGTTCTTC.

The V and J genes are TRBV7-2 and TRBJ1-1; TRBD1 agrees at 8 bases. V lost 1 base and J lost 4; bases outside the gene matches: 2. This CDR3 is 14 amino acids long. Germline CDR1 and CDR2: SGHTA and FQGNSA. This chain's CDR3 is CASSLGGQGTEAFF. CDR3 sequence (DNA): TGTGCCAGCAGCTTAGGTGGACAGGGCACTGAAGCTTTCTTT.

For this clone: The same CDR3 is also encoded by other DNA sequences in this sample. The V gene is TRBV5-1, the J gene TRBJ2-1; D might be TRBD2 (6 bases). Germline V gene sequence: CDR1 SGHRS, CDR2 YFSETQ. This CDR3 has 13 residues. V gave up 0 bases and J gave up 8 bases, with 9 bases separating them. CDR3 loop: CASSLAQRDEQFF. CDR3 nucleotides: TGCGCCAGCAGCTTGGCGCAGCGGGATGAGCAGTTCTTC. The entire variable domain, with the rest obtained from reference TRBV5-1 and TRBJ2-1, is as follows: KAGVTQTPRYLIKTRGQQVTLSCSPISGHRSVSWYQQTPGQGLQFLFEYFSETQRNKGNFPGRFSGRQFSNSRSEMNVSTLELGDSALYLCASSLAQRDEQFFGPGTRLTVL.

The chain links TRBV5-4 to TRBJ2-7; D unclear. The germline V gene has CDR1 SGHNT and CDR2 YYREEE (reference sequence). Between the trimmed V and J ends, which lost 0 bases and 3 bases, there was a span of 4 bases. CDR3 size: 12 residues. The CDR3 loop reads CASSLEGYEQYF. The CDR3 region has the DNA TGTGCCAGCAGCTTGGAGGGCTACGAGCAGTACTTC.

The genes are TRBV9 and TRBJ2-5, with a weak D call TRBD2 (5 bases). The CDR3 consists of 14 residues. CDR1 is SGDLS and CDR2 is YYNGEE in the germline V gene. V was trimmed by 0 bases and J by 3 bases, leaving 9 bases between them. The chain's CDR3 is CASSVGASKETQYF. The CDR3 nucleotides read TGTGCCAGCAGCGTAGGGGCTAGCAAAGAGACCCAGTACTTC.

The chain has TRBV28 and TRBJ1-5, with TRBD1 as a possible D gene (5 bases). The CDR3 contains 14 residues. Trimming removed 8 bases from V and 1 base from J, with 12 bases in between. Germline CDR1 and CDR2: MDHEN and SYDVKM. The CDR3 nucleotides read TGTGCCAGCCTCTCGGGGGGGAGCAATCAGCCCCAGCATTTT. Residues: CASLSGGSNQPQHF. Full variable domain (remainder filled in from reference TRBV28 and TRBJ1-5): DVKVTQSSRYLVKRTGEKVFLECVQDMDHENMFWYRQDPGLGLRLIYFSYDVKMKEKGDIPEGYSVSREKKERFSLILESASTNQTSMYLCASLSGGSNQPQHFGDGTRLSIL.

Note on this clone: Other DNA variants within this sample encode the same CDR3. The chain recombines TRBV18 with TRBJ2-1; TRBD1 is a possible D gene (5 bases). Germline CDR1 reads KGHSH; CDR2 reads LQKENI. V lost 3 bases to trimming and J lost 0 bases, with 9 bases between them. The CDR3 runs to 15 residues. Here the CDR3 reads CASSPGQSSYNEQFF. CDR3 DNA sequence: TGTGCCAGCTCACCGGGGCAGAGCTCCTACAATGAGCAGTTCTTC.

The rearrangement links TRBV20-1 to TRBJ2-5; D is undetermined. CDR1 DFQATT and CDR2 SNEGSKA come from the germline V gene (reference sequence). Trimming took off 6 bases at V and 9 bases at J, with 11 bases between the two ends. This CDR3 spans 10 amino acids. The CDR3 sequence: CSALDTAQYF. CDR3 in DNA: TGCAGTGCCCTAGATACGGCCCAGTACTTC.

The chain recombines TRBV19 with TRBJ2-2; 7 bases map to TRBD1. The trim removed 1 base at V and 4 bases at J, leaving 3 bases unmatched. Germline assignment: CDR1 LNHDA and CDR2 SQIVND (reference sequence). This CDR3 spans 15 amino acids. Here the CDR3 reads CASSIGQGSTGELFF. The DNA for the CDR3 is TGTGCCAGTAGTATAGGACAGGGTAGCACCGGGGAGCTGTTTTTT.

This chain uses TRBV10-2 with TRBJ2-4; 11 nucleotides match TRBD1. The trim removed 5 bases at V and 7 bases at J, leaving 4 bases unmatched. There are 14 residues in the CDR3. Germline values: CDR1 WSHSY, CDR2 SAAADI. The CDR3 coding sequence is TGCGCCAGCAGTCCCCGGGACAGGGGGAACATTCAGTACTTC. Translation gives CASSPRDRGNIQYF.

Note on this clone: This CDR3 is also generated by other DNA sequences in the sample. The chain has TRBV6-5 and TRBJ2-7, with 7 bases lining up with TRBD1. Germline V gives CDR1 MNHEY, CDR2 SVGAGI. Trimming took 6 bases from V and 1 from J; bases not matched to a gene: 0. CDR3 length equals 12 residues. CDR3 amino acids: CASRGQSYEQYF. The DNA for the CDR3 is TGTGCCAGCAGGGGACAGTCCTACGAGCAGTACTTC.